This TCR beta chain derives from a study of T cells after yellow fever vaccination. TCRdb recomputed calls from the 5' RACE reads with MiXCR, one row per CDR3 protein. The profile shows 200,000 to 300,000 distinct CDR3 sequences, 6.5% to 7.5% of them singletons. Only a few counts were recorded for this clonotype. This receptor was obtained from a man younger than 40 who received the YFV17D yellow fever vaccine. Sequencing was performed on CD4+ T cells sorted from PBMCs, taken on the day of the yellow fever booster vaccination.

CDR3 sequence reads: CASGGSVTDTQYF. For the CDR3, the DNA is TGTGCCAGTGGCGGGAGTGTAACAGATACGCAGTATTTT. The chain combines TRBV28 with TRBJ2-3, with TRBD2 matching 7 bases. Germline V gene lookup returns CDR1 MDHEN and CDR2 SYDVKM. The CDR3 is 13 amino acids. The J segment lost 3 bases and the V segment lost 9 bases, leaving 6 bases of the junction unmatched.